The clone carrying this T cell receptor (delta chain) was seen only a few times. Its ends do not fully match the called genes, so a read error is possible. The data derive from a study of gamma-delta chains in newborns, infants, children. As for the study in general: Polyclonal expansion of innate γδ T cells after birth follows microbial exposure.

Per the germline V gene, CDR1 is GEAIGNYY and CDR2 is EKD. The CDR3 extends over 18 amino acids. With CATT, TCRdb re-called clones from the reads. Of around 4,500 delta-chain clones in the sample, 4% to 5.5% were seen once. Sequenced material: blood. This receptor was obtained from a child who was a newborn, infant or young child, either healthy, febrile or measles-vaccinated (not recorded which). The chain is built from TRDV2 and TRDJ3; 8 bases are a match to TRDD3. The CDR3 nucleotides read TGTGCCTGTGACGACTGGGGGCCAGGCTCCTGGGACACCCTACAGATGTTTTTC. Its translation: CACDDWGPGSWDTLQMFF.